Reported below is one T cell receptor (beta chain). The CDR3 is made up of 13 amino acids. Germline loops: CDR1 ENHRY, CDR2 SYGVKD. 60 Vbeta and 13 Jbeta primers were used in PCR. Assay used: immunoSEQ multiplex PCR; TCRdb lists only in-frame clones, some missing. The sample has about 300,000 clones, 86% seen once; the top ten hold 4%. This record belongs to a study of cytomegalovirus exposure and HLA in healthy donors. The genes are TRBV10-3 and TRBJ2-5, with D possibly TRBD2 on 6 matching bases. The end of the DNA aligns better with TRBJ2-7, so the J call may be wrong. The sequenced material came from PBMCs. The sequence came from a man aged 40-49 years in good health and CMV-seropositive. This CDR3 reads CAAGGQGSYEQYF. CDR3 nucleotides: TGTGCGGCCGGAGGGCAGGGAAGCTACGAGCAGTACTTC.